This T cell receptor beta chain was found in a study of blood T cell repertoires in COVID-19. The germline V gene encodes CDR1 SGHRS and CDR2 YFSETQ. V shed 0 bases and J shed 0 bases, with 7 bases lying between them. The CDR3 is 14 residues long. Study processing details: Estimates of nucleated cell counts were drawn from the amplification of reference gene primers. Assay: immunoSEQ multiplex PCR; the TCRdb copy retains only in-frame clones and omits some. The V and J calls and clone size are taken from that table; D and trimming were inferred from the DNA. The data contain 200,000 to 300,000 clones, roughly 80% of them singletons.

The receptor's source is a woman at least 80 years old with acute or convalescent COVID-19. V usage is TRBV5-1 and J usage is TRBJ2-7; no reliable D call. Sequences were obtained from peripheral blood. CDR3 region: CASSLGLASYEQYF. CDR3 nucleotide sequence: TGCGCCAGCAGCTTGGGACTCGCCTCCTACGAGCAGTACTTC.